Below are 3 T cell receptor beta chains sequenced from a single sample in a study of blood T cell repertoires in COVID-19. Assay used: immunoSEQ multiplex PCR; TCRdb lists only in-frame clones, some missing. The sample gives around 250,000 clones, over 65% of which show up once; about 4.3% is in the top ten. The sample comprised peripheral blood. The source of these receptors is a man between 60 and 70 years old who had recovered from COVID-19.

The chain employs TRBV10-3 and TRBJ1-5; TRBD1 matches at 10 bases. V trimming: 0 bases; J trimming: 6 bases; junction bases outside the gene matches: 2. The CDR3 loop spans 15 amino acids. CDR1 is ENHRY and CDR2 is SYGVKD in the germline V gene. The CDR3 loop is CAISESGDRGQPQHF. The CDR3 bases are TGTGCCATCAGTGAGTCGGGGGACAGGGGTCAGCCCCAGCATTTT.

This chain connects TRBV3-1 (or the pseudogene TRBV3-2) to TRBJ1-2; D is unclear. Trimming cost V 0 bases and J 2 bases, with 4 bases left between them. This CDR3 contains 13 residues. CDR1 LGHDT and CDR2 YNNKEL come from the germline V gene (reference sequence). CDR3 residues: CASSQDRNYGYTF. The CDR3 bases are TGTGCCAGCAGCCAAGACAGGAACTATGGCTACACCTTC.

The chain combines TRBV7-9 with TRBJ1-5; 8 positions agree with TRBD1. The CDR3 is 14 amino acids. CDR1 and CDR2 (germline): SEHNR, FQNEAQ (reference sequence). V gave up 4 bases and J gave up 5 bases; unmatched junction bases: 4. CDR3 nucleotide sequence: TGTGCCAGCAGCTCAGGGGGCAATCATCAGCCCCAGCATTTT. Its translation is CASSSGGNHQPQHF. Drawing the rest from reference TRBV7-9 and TRBJ1-5, the complete variable domain is DTGVSQNPRHKITKRGQNVTFRCDPISEHNRLYWYRQTLGQGPEFLTYFQNEAQLEKSRLLSDRFSAERPKGSFSTLEIQRTEQGDSAMYLCASSSGGNHQPQHFGDGTRLSIL.